The 7 T cell receptor beta chains given below trace back to one sample, sequenced in a study of blood T cell repertoires in COVID-19. Measured with immunoSEQ multiplex PCR; TCRdb has only the in-frame clones, and not every one. Of roughly 39,000 clones in the sample, about nine tenths are singletons; the top ten hold roughly a tenth. The sequencing sample was made of peripheral blood. The receptors originated from a woman aged 80 or over with active COVID-19.

The chain recombines TRBV28 with TRBJ2-3; D might be TRBD2 (6 bases). The CDR3 has 14 amino acids. The V end lost 2 bases, the J end lost 4 bases, and 10 bases lay between the germline ends. Germline CDR1 is MDHEN and CDR2 is SYDVKM. CDR3 bases: TGTGCCAGCAGTTTAGTTGGGACTCCAGATACGCAGTATTTT. This codes for CASSLVGTPDTQYF.

This chain connects TRBV5-1 to TRBJ2-7; weak D call: TRBD1 (6 bases). The length of the CDR3 is 14 residues. Looked up from germline, CDR1 is SGHRS and CDR2 is YFSETQ. Trimming took off 4 bases at V and 2 bases at J, with 13 bases between the two ends. The CDR3 nucleotides are TGCGCCAGCAGCGCTGGGACACCGACCTACGAGCAGTACTTC. Its translation is CASSAGTPTYEQYF.

The CDR3 DNA is TGTGCCAGCATAGGCGGGGCGAACACCGGGGAGCTGTTTTTT. Its protein is CASIGGANTGELFF. The chain carries TRBV2 and TRBJ2-2; TRBD2 is a possible D gene (6 bases). The CDR3 is made up of 14 amino acids. V dropped 7 bases and J dropped 0 bases, with 9 bases sitting between them. CDR1 SNHLY and CDR2 FYNNEI come from the germline V gene.

This clone was seen only a few times. The chain has TRBV7-9 and TRBJ2-1; 7 bases are a match to TRBD2. After removal of 1 base from V and 6 bases from J, the junction contained 3 bases not matched to a gene. Germline-derived CDR1 and CDR2 are SEHNR and FQNEAQ (reference sequence). There are 14 residues in the CDR3. The CDR3 region has the DNA TGTGCCAGCAGCTTAGGGGGCGGGGGCAATGAGCAGTTCTTC. It encodes CASSLGGGGNEQFF.

This rearrangement joins TRBV15 to TRBJ2-3; no clear D. Germline values: CDR1 LNHNV, CDR2 YYDKDF (reference sequence). CDR3 length: 16 residues. Trimming shortened V by 0 bases and J by 4 bases, and 14 bases separated the two germline ends. In DNA, the CDR3 is TGTGCCACCAGCAGAGATCGAAGACTGGGTGCAGATACGCAGTATTTT. Protein: CATSRDRRLGADTQYF.

V and J are TRBV4-3 and TRBJ2-1; 7 bases line up with TRBD2. J gave up 13 bases and V 0 bases, and 9 bases lay outside the gene matches. Per the germline V gene, CDR1 is LGHNA and CDR2 is YSLEER. The CDR3 is made up of 14 amino acids. CDR3 in amino acids: CASSQERLAGIQFF. In DNA form, the CDR3 reads TGCGCCAGCAGCCAAGAAAGACTAGCTGGTATCCAGTTCTTC.

This clone appeared a single time. J is TRBJ1-1 and V is TRBV3-1 (or the pseudogene TRBV3-2); possibly TRBD1 for D (6 bases). In germline, CDR1 is LGHDT, CDR2 YNNKEL (reference sequence). CDR3 size: 14 residues. V gave up 6 bases and J gave up 1 base, with 12 bases separating them. The CDR3 protein is CASRTGGRNTEAFF. The CDR3, as DNA: TGTGCCAGCAGAACGGGGGGCCGGAACACTGAAGCTTTCTTT.